This T cell receptor beta chain was recovered during a study of blood T cell repertoires in COVID-19 (TCRdb year 2020). About the full investigation: Samples covering the acute and convalescent phases of COVID-19 were provided by collaborators in the United States, Italy and Spain. The samples were drawn from the first 160 participants of the ongoing ImmuneRACE study and from 1,254 subjects provided by 6 global collaborators. Sample metadata almost always included a de-identified subject ID, COVID-19 status, age in years and sex. Where available, HLA class I and class II types were taken from metadata supplied by the sample provider and were not determined by assay-based typing. The prospective study material was composed of cDNA or gDNA derived from T cells, B-cell-depleted T cells, or PBMCs. A freely available public database, intended as a resource for researchers studying the immune response to SARS-CoV-2, is where the repertoires were released. Subjects who had been exposed to COVID-19, were actively infected with it, or had recovered from it provided the deeply sampled blood TCRbeta repertoires that made up the dataset. What the research found in general, with its limitations: How much clinical and demographic metadata was included differed by source and by participant, and the metadata was provided uncurated.

The immunoSEQ Assay, a bias-controlled multiplex PCR, was used to amplify TCRbeta CDR3 regions from genomic DNA. As for the authors' bioinformatics: Nucleated cell counts per sample were estimated from amplification of reference gene primers within the assay. To quantify the absolute abundance of each unique TCRbeta CDR3 rearrangement, sequence reads were collapsed and filtered. For each sample, productive Simpson clonality was calculated by taking the square root of Simpson's diversity index across productive rearrangements. The source is immuneACCESS, and TCRdb retained only in-frame sequences with V and J called. Part of the clones is not carried over; for the studies checked, unresolved V genes explain less than half of this, and the remainder is unexplained. The DNA gave D and trimming, while V, J and clone size come from that table. Here the sample has about 280,000 clones; around 87% occur a single time. The ten largest make up about 2.2% of the sample.

Concerning this clone: Its antigen remains undetermined. No qualities accompany the bases; no much larger clone lies one base away.

A second Seattle source provided samples from volunteer blood donors who had recovered from COVID-19. Each collaborating institution followed its own protocols to collect whole blood in K2EDTA tubes. Collaborator samples were shipped for TCRbeta analysis as frozen whole blood, isolated PBMCs, or DNA extracted from either sample type. A distance of 12 bases separates the germline ends of V and J, which lose 3 bases and 4 bases respectively. From its cysteine to its phenylalanine, the CDR3 spans 14 amino acids. Only the CDR3 part of the read is kept: 42 bases, read in frame from the first base. Per the germline V gene, MDHEN is the CDR1 and SYDVKM is the CDR2.

Specimen: peripheral blood. The source of this sequence is a woman under 40 who had recovered from COVID-19. The chain is made from TRBV28 and TRBJ2-5, and the D gene may be TRBD2, 5 bases matching. The CDR3 sequence is CASSLTLAGETQYF. The DNA sequence is TGTGCCAGCAGTTTGACCCTTGCGGGAGAGACCCAGTACTTC. Reference TRBV28 and TRBJ2-5 proteins supply the regions before and after the CDR3; the full variable domain is: DVKVTQSSRYLVKRTGEKVFLECVQDMDHENMFWYRQDPGLGLRLIYFSYDVKMKEKGDIPEGYSVSREKKERFSLILESASTNQTSMYLCASSLTLAGETQYFGPGTRLLVL.